A selection of T cell receptor beta chains follows, all from one sample in a study of a mutant IDH1 vaccine in newly diagnosed glioma. Their specific antigens are unknown. Some clones are missing from TCRdb's copy, which holds only in-frame ones; the method was immunoSEQ multiplex PCR. The table lists fewer than 45,000 clones, 80% to 85% of them singletons. Source: PBMCs, taken from a glioma patient whose treatment included an IDH1 peptide vaccine. These receptors originate from a man aged 35-49 years with glioma. Both conserved end residues are part of each CDR3. D genes are given only for firm matches. Some rows mark clone size as missing; the rest say once, few, many or name a class of expanded clone.

j_gene | v_gene | d_gene | abundance | CDR3aa | CDR3nt
TRBJ2-7 | TRBV7-9 | TRBD2 | NA | CASSLQPGLADYEQYF | TGTGCCAGCAGCTTACAACCGGGACTAGCGGATTACGAGCAGTACTTC
TRBJ2-7 | TRBV5-1 | TRBD2 | NA | CASSFLAGEQYF | TGCGCCAGCAGCTTTCTAGCGGGCGAGCAGTACTTC
TRBJ1-1 | TRBV4-3 | NA | medium-sized | CASSQDTLRSEAFF | TGCGCCAGCAGCCAAGATACCTTGCGGTCCGAAGCTTTCTTT
TRBJ2-7 | TRBV6-1 | NA | NA | CASSNLWGDSYEQYF | TGTGCCAGCAGCAATCTGTGGGGGGACTCCTACGAGCAGTACTTC
TRBJ1-5 | TRBV28 | NA | NA | CASSRDGNQPQHF | TGTGCCAGCAGCCGGGACGGCAATCAGCCCCAGCATTTT
TRBJ2-7 | TRBV5-1 | TRBD2 | NA | CASSSTGRATYEQYF | TGCGCCAGCAGCTCGACCGGGAGGGCGACCTACGAGCAGTACTTC
TRBJ2-1 | TRBV6-5 | NA | NA | CASMGRRSEQFF | TGTGCCAGCATGGGAAGGAGGAGTGAGCAGTTCTTC
TRBJ2-1 | TRBV4-3 | NA | NA | CASSQDLQLTSYNEQFF | TGCGCCAGCAGCCAAGATCTTCAACTCACATCCTACAATGAGCAGTTCTTC
TRBJ1-1 | TRBV4-1 | NA | once | CASSQPTVNTEAFF | TGCGCCAGCAGCCAACCGACAGTGAACACTGAAGCTTTCTTT
TRBJ2-7 | TRBV5-1 | NA | NA | CASSSALGYEQYF | TGCGCCAGCAGCTCAGCCTTGGGCTACGAGCAGTACTTC
TRBJ2-3 | TRBV2 | TRBD2 | NA | CASSELAGATDTQYF | TGTGCCAGCAGTGAGCTAGCGGGGGCCACAGATACGCAGTATTTT
TRBJ1-5 | TRBV19 | NA | few | CASNPRRGGSQPQHF | TGTGCCAGTAACCCGAGGCGGGGGGGAAGTCAGCCCCAGCATTTT
TRBJ1-1 | TRBV29-1 | NA | NA | CSVDSLNTEAFF | TGCAGCGTTGACAGCTTGAACACTGAAGCTTTCTTT
TRBJ2-1 | TRBV5-8 | TRBD2 | NA | CASSLFSGRAYNEQFF | TGTGCCAGCAGCCTCTTTAGCGGGAGGGCCTACAATGAGCAGTTCTTC
TRBJ2-7 | TRBV11-2 | NA | NA | CASSFGSHEQYF | TGTGCCAGCAGCTTCGGGTCCCACGAGCAGTACTTC
TRBJ2-7 | TRBV4-3 | NA | NA | CASSQVYGAGYEQYF | TGCGCCAGCAGCCAAGTTTATGGGGCGGGATACGAGCAGTACTTC
TRBJ2-3 | TRBV5-1 | TRBD2 | NA | CASSRGSGTSVNTQYF | TGCGCCAGCAGCCGTGGAAGCGGGACCAGCGTGAATACGCAGTATTTT
TRBJ1-2 | TRBV2 | NA | NA | CASSDYRVDGYTF | TGTGCCAGCAGCGATTACAGGGTTGATGGCTACACCTTC
TRBJ2-2 | TRBV7-6 | NA | NA | CASSYIGGQVTGELFF | TGTGCCAGCAGCTACATCGGGGGGCAGGTCACCGGGGAGCTGTTTTTT
TRBJ2-5 | TRBV5-6 | NA | NA | CASSLTGIEETQYF | TGTGCCAGCAGCTTGACAGGGATAGAAGAGACCCAGTACTTC
TRBJ2-7 | TRBV2 | TRBD1 | NA | CASRQGRDYEQYF | TGTGCCAGCAGACAGGGGCGCGACTACGAGCAGTACTTC
TRBJ2-2 | TRBV7-9 | NA | NA | CASSLVLYGSTGELFF | TGTGCCAGCAGCTTAGTGTTATATGGCAGCACCGGGGAGCTGTTTTTT
TRBJ1-2 | TRBV5-1 | NA | NA | CASSLEPGAGFYGYTF | TGCGCCAGCAGCTTGGAGCCAGGGGCCGGTTTCTATGGCTACACCTTC